Each of the 8 T cell receptor beta chains below was sequenced from the same sample in a study of blood T cell repertoires in COVID-19. Profiling relied on immunoSEQ multiplex PCR, and the TCRdb table lists in-frame clones only, not all of them. This sample has approximately 270,000 clones; around nine tenths occur once, and the top ten carry approximately 2%. Sequenced sample: peripheral blood. Receptors were obtained from a man aged 45-60 years with acute or convalescent COVID-19.

The V call is TRBV2, the J call TRBJ1-2; D ambiguous. The CDR3 loop spans 13 amino acids. V was cut by 1 base and J by 4 bases, with 7 bases left in between. Germline-derived CDR1 and CDR2 are SNHLY and FYNNEI. CDR3 bases: TGTGCCAGCAGTGAAGGCCAGTCCTATGGCTACACCTTC. As protein: CASSEGQSYGYTF.

This chain joins TRBV5-1 and TRBJ1-2; no clear D gene. Trimming took 8 bases from V and 4 from J, leaving 15 bases between them. Per the germline V gene, CDR1 is SGHRS and CDR2 is YFSETQ. The CDR3 is 13 amino acids. The CDR3 nucleotides read TGCGCCAGTCAAAGTGGCGCGGGCTATGGCTACACCTTC. It translates to CASQSGAGYGYTF.

This chain links TRBV14 with TRBJ2-6, with 8 bases matching TRBD1. The CDR3 runs 18 residues. With 1 base clipped from V and 0 bases from J, the junction kept 5 bases outside the gene matches. From germline, CDR1 is SGHDN and CDR2 FVKESK. This chain's CDR3 is CASSQGGTGLSGANVLTF. The DNA for the CDR3 is TGTGCCAGCAGCCAAGGGGGGACAGGACTCTCTGGGGCCAACGTCCTGACTTTC.

The chain joins TRBV6-1 to TRBJ1-6; a possible D gene is TRBD1 (6 bases). Germline V gene sequence: CDR1 MNHNS, CDR2 SASEGT. This CDR3 has 16 amino acids. V lost 4 bases to trimming and J lost 0 bases, with 10 bases between them. The CDR3 region is CASSATGSSYNSPLHF. The DNA of the CDR3 is TGTGCCAGCAGTGCCACAGGGAGCTCCTATAATTCACCCCTCCACTTT.

This clone has a single count. The genes are TRBV9 and TRBJ1-1; 9 positions agree with TRBD1. Trimming at V came to 4 bases and at J to 2 bases, leaving 3 bases not matched to a gene. CDR1 and CDR2 from the germline V gene are SGDLS and YYNGEE. The CDR3 sequence is 14 residues long. The CDR3 nucleotides read TGTGCCAGCAGCCGGGACAGGGTTAACACTGAAGCTTTCTTT. Its translation is CASSRDRVNTEAFF.

V usage is TRBV7-9 and J usage is TRBJ2-2; D remains unclear. The germline gives CDR1 SEHNR, CDR2 FQNEAQ (reference sequence). V was shortened by 1 base and J by 2 bases, with 5 bases between the two germline ends. This CDR3 spans 14 amino acids. Here the CDR3 DNA reads TGTGCCAGCAGCTTAGAACTCAACACCGGGGAGCTGTTTTTT. Its protein product is CASSLELNTGELFF.

A single count supports this clone. The chain joins TRBV11-2 to TRBJ1-6; 7 bases align to TRBD1. The CDR3 is 15 residues long. The germline V gene encodes CDR1 SGHAT and CDR2 FQNNGV. J lost 7 bases, V lost 5 bases, and 8 bases had no gene match. CDR3 loop: CASSKLRDSNSPLHF. DNA for the CDR3: TGTGCCAGCAGCAAACTCCGGGACAGCAATTCACCCCTCCACTTT.

This clone is a singleton in its sample. The J gene is TRBJ1-6, the V gene TRBV7-3, with TRBD1 matching over 7 bases. Germline V lookup: CDR1 SGHTA, CDR2 FQGTGA. The V and J ends lost 5 bases and 7 bases, in that order; junction bases with no gene match: 8. CDR3 length equals 15 residues. The DNA of the CDR3 is TGTGCCAGCAGCCCCACAGGGGCTTGGAATTCACCCCTCCACTTT. This translates into CASSPTGAWNSPLHF.